This entry is about one TCR beta chain. Its antigen is unknown. Using immunoSEQ multiplex PCR, the repertoire was profiled, and TCRdb retains in-frame clones only, with some absent. The table shows 40,000 to 45,000 clones, with 83% occurring only once. The sample is drawn from a study of T cell responses to AZD1222 COVID-19 vaccine. The wider study: Second-dose groups at about 4 or about 12 weeks were pooled.

V shed 0 bases and J shed 7 bases, with 13 bases lying between them. The CDR3 has 15 amino acids. Germline V CDR1 and CDR2: WSHSY, SAAADI. Overall study results and limits: Baseline seropositivity occurred in only a handful of AZD1222 recipients. Sampling captured repertoires only after the peak T cell response. Mapped onto spike, vaccine-associated CD4 TCRs spanned it and were dominant at 160-218 and 743-854.

V is TRBV10-2 and J is TRBJ1-5, with D uncertain. The TCR originated in an adult in good health. The sequences come from peripheral blood, collected on day 0 of AZD1222 vaccination. CDR3 sequence reads: CASSESTPRGQPQHF. The CDR3 bases are TGCGCCAGCAGTGAGTCGACCCCCCGAGGGCAGCCCCAGCATTTT.